These 28 T cell receptor beta chains originate from one sample sequenced in a study of T cell changes during pregnancy in multiple sclerosis. Sequencing used immunoSEQ multiplex PCR; TCRdb keeps in-frame clones, though not all of them. The data hold 45,000 to 65,000 clones, with over 90% observed a single time. This specimen consisted of CD8+ T cells from peripheral blood mononuclear cells, obtained in the third trimester of pregnancy. These receptors all come from a female donor with multiple sclerosis, enrolled in a pregnancy study.

The chain joins TRBV27 to TRBJ2-3; TRBD2 matches 7 bases. Trimming cost V 7 bases and J 0 bases; bases outside gene matches: 10. The CDR3 length is 16 residues. CDR1 is MNHEY, CDR2 SMNVEV, per germline (reference sequence). The CDR3 loop reads CASIPISGLSTDTQYF. In DNA, the CDR3 is TGTGCCAGCATCCCAATTAGCGGGTTGAGCACAGATACGCAGTATTTT.

This chain links TRBV6-5 with TRBJ2-7, with TRBD2 matching over 7 bases. Germline trimming cut 0 bases from V and 5 bases from J; bases unmatched to any gene: 4. Germline V gives CDR1 MNHEY, CDR2 SVGAGI. The CDR3 length is 14 residues. CDR3 bases: TGTGCCAGCAGTTACTCTGGGGGGGAGGACGAGCAGTACTTC. Protein sequence: CASSYSGGEDEQYF.

The V and J genes are TRBV5-3 and TRBJ1-2; 7 bases fit TRBD1. TRBV5-3 is recorded as an ORF, its role being uncertain. Trimming at V came to 3 bases and at J to 1 base, leaving 6 bases not matched to a gene. The CDR3 loop spans 15 amino acids. The CDR3 bases are TGTGCCAGAAGCTCCGACAGGGCGATTAACTATGGCTACACCTTC. It translates to CARSSDRAINYGYTF.

The rearrangement links TRBV29-1 to TRBJ1-2; TRBD1 aligns across 7 bases. With 6 bases clipped from V and 8 bases from J, the junction kept 12 bases outside the gene matches. Looked up from germline, CDR1 is SQVTM and CDR2 is ANQGSEA. The CDR3 is 13 residues long. CDR3 sequence: CSVPGWAGGGYTF. In DNA, the CDR3 is TGCAGCGTCCCAGGGTGGGCAGGGGGAGGCTACACCTTC.

The genes are TRBV2 and TRBJ2-7, with D possibly matching TRBD2 (5 bases). V shed 3 bases and J shed 0 bases, with 9 bases lying between them. This CDR3 is built from 14 residues. The germline CDR1 and CDR2 sequences are SNHLY and FYNNEI. The DNA of the CDR3 is TGTGCCAGCAGTGACGGGAAACTCTCCTACGAGCAGTACTTC. This sequence encodes CASSDGKLSYEQYF.

V is TRBV5-1 and J is TRBJ1-1; 8 bases fit TRBD1. V lost 9 bases, J lost 2 bases, and 6 bases stayed unmatched. Germline CDR1 reads SGHRS; CDR2 reads YFSETQ. The CDR3 has 13 residues. CDR3 coding DNA: TGCGCCAATCCGACAGGGGAAAACACTGAAGCTTTCTTT. Its translation: CANPTGENTEAFF. The full variable domain, its missing parts supplied by reference TRBV5-1 and TRBJ1-1, is KAGVTQTPRYLIKTRGQQVTLSCSPISGHRSVSWYQQTPGQGLQFLFEYFSETQRNKGNFPGRFSGRQFSNSRSEMNVSTLELGDSALYLCANPTGENTEAFFGQGTRLTVV.

This chain links TRBV27 with TRBJ2-3; 10 bases fit TRBD2. V shed 2 bases and J 6 bases; nucleotides not matched to a gene: 8. CDR3 size: 16 residues. CDR1 is MNHEY, CDR2 SMNVEV, per germline (reference sequence). The CDR3 region is CASSLRAGGVTDTQYF. In DNA form, the CDR3 reads TGTGCCAGCAGTTTACGAGCGGGAGGGGTCACGGATACGCAGTATTTT.

The chain links TRBV5-1 to TRBJ1-2; tentatively, D is TRBD1 (6 bases). Germline assignment: CDR1 SGHRS and CDR2 YFSETQ. CDR3 size: 13 residues. V dropped 4 bases and J dropped 4 bases, with 11 bases sitting between them. CDR3 nucleotide sequence: TGCGCCAGCAGCCCCGAGGACAGCTATGGCTACACCTTC. Translating it yields CASSPEDSYGYTF.

The chain uses TRBV13 and TRBJ2-1; D ambiguous. V lost 0 bases, J lost 7 bases, and 19 bases lay in between. Germline V CDR1 and CDR2: PRHDT, FYEKMQ (reference sequence). This CDR3 contains 17 residues. The CDR3 region is CASSLGSGVAMVNEQFF. CDR3 nucleotides: TGTGCCAGCAGCTTAGGCTCAGGTGTGGCCATGGTAAATGAGCAGTTCTTC.

This clone was picked up one time. The chain is built from TRBV16 and TRBJ2-7; the D gene is possibly TRBD2 (6 bases). Germline CDR1 reads KGHSY; CDR2 reads FQNENV. This CDR3 region has 14 residues. With 0 bases removed from V and 3 bases from J, the gap between germline ends came to 9 bases. For the CDR3, the DNA is TGTGCCAGCAGCCAATCTGACGGGAGCTACGAGCAGTACTTC. Translation gives CASSQSDGSYEQYF.

This clone was detected only a few times. V gene TRBV19 combines with J gene TRBJ2-7, with 8 nucleotides matching TRBD2. Germline V gives CDR1 LNHDA, CDR2 SQIVND (reference sequence). The CDR3 extends over 14 amino acids. V dropped 5 bases and J dropped 0; count of bases not matched to a gene: 3. The CDR3 region has the DNA TGTGCCAGTAGTGCGACTAGCGCCTCCTACGAGCAGTACTTC. Translating it yields CASSATSASYEQYF.

The chain links TRBV27 to TRBJ1-4; 7 nucleotides align to TRBD1. The CDR3 sequence is 13 residues long. The germline V gene has CDR1 MNHEY and CDR2 SMNVEV (reference sequence). V lost 8 bases, J lost 4 bases, and 4 bases stayed unmatched. CDR3 sequence: CASRGQLNEKLFF. The CDR3 coding sequence is TGTGCCAGCCGGGGACAGCTTAATGAAAAACTGTTTTTT. Combining the CDR3 with reference TRBV27 and TRBJ1-4 gives the whole variable domain EAQVTQNPRYLITVTGKKLTVTCSQNMNHEYMSWYRQDPGLGLRQIYYSMNVEVTDKGDVPEGYKVSRKEKRNFPLILESPSPNQTSLYFCASRGQLNEKLFFGSGTQLSVL.

This chain connects TRBV27 to TRBJ2-1; tentative D call: TRBD1 (6 bases). From germline, CDR1 is MNHEY and CDR2 SMNVEV (reference sequence). The CDR3 loop spans 16 amino acids. V was pared by 0 bases and J by 7 bases, with 16 bases between. The CDR3 spells CASSLSAGELQNEQFF. The CDR3 DNA sequence: TGTGCCAGCAGTTTATCGGCAGGGGAATTACAGAATGAGCAGTTCTTC.

The rearrangement joins TRBV27 to TRBJ2-7, with D perhaps TRBD1 (6 bases). V lost 8 bases and J 0 bases, leaving 20 bases between the germline ends. The CDR3 extends over 16 amino acids. CDR1 is MNHEY, CDR2 SMNVEV, per germline (reference sequence). The CDR3 bases are TGTGCCAGCGGAACGATCCTTACAGGGACCTCCTACGAGCAGTACTTC. Translation: CASGTILTGTSYEQYF.

CDR3 protein: CASSLVTGSGELFF. The CDR3 coding sequence is TGTGCCAGCAGTTTAGTGACAGGATCCGGGGAGCTGTTTTTT. The chain joins TRBV28 to TRBJ2-2; D perhaps matches TRBD1 (6 bases). This CDR3 is built from 14 residues. V dropped 2 bases and J dropped 6 bases, with 10 bases sitting between them. Germline V gene data show CDR1 as MDHEN and CDR2 as SYDVKM.

The chain joins TRBV29-1 to TRBJ2-1; D remains unclear. The CDR3 runs to 10 residues. V dropped 6 bases and J dropped 9 bases, with 9 bases sitting between them. The V gene's germline CDR1 is SQVTM and CDR2 ANQGSEA. CDR3 amino acids: CSVFLGEQFF. DNA of the CDR3: TGCAGCGTCTTCCTAGGTGAGCAGTTCTTC.

The chain joins TRBV11-2 to TRBJ2-7, with D uncertain. Germline V gives CDR1 SGHAT, CDR2 FQNNGV. This CDR3 region has 13 residues. V lost 5 bases and J 2 bases, leaving 10 bases between the germline ends. The CDR3 sequence: CASSVSATYEQYF. CDR3 in DNA: TGTGCCAGCAGCGTAAGCGCCACCTACGAGCAGTACTTC.

Comment on this clone: One end of the junction does not line up with germline, which may come from a read error. V is TRBV29-1 and J is TRBJ1-2; D call uncertain. This CDR3 region has 11 residues. From germline, CDR1 is SQVTM and CDR2 ANQGSEA. The CDR3 loop reads CSVGAIDTFYF. CDR3 coding DNA: TGCAGCGTTGGGGCTATCGACACCTTCTACTTC.

The rearrangement joins TRBV10-2 to TRBJ2-7, with TRBD2 identical over 11 bases. CDR3 length: 13 residues. V was pared by 8 bases and J by 3 bases, with 3 bases of the junction left unmatched. The germline V gene encodes CDR1 WSHSY and CDR2 SAAADI. Here the CDR3 reads CASLAGGGYEQYF. The DNA for the CDR3 is TGCGCCAGCCTAGCGGGAGGTGGCTACGAGCAGTACTTC.

This chain connects TRBV11-2 to TRBJ2-2, with 9 positions matching TRBD1. The length of the CDR3 is 18 residues. Germline lookup yields CDR1 SGHAT and CDR2 FQNNGV. V was pared by 10 bases and J by 5 bases, with 20 bases of the junction left unmatched. The CDR3 reads CATPSPPLPGQGTGELFF. The CDR3 nucleotides read TGTGCCACCCCCTCCCCACCCTTACCGGGACAGGGAACCGGGGAGCTGTTTTTT.

V usage is TRBV4-2 and J usage is TRBJ2-7, with 7 bases matching TRBD2. The CDR3 is made up of 15 amino acids. V lost 4 bases, J lost 2 bases, and 8 bases stayed unmatched. Per the germline V gene, CDR1 is LGHNA and CDR2 is YNFKEQ. Here the CDR3 DNA reads TGTGCCAGCAGCCGGCGCCTAGCGGAGGCCTACGAGCAGTACTTC. Its protein is CASSRRLAEAYEQYF.

Here the CDR3 DNA reads TGTGCCAGCAGCAACCGGGACAGGGGCCTCAATCAGCCCCAGCATTTT. This gives the protein CASSNRDRGLNQPQHF. The chain uses TRBV7-8 and TRBJ1-5; 10 nucleotides align to TRBD1. Germline CDR1 SGHVS, CDR2 FQNEAQ. This CDR3 spans 16 amino acids. J was trimmed by 3 bases and V by 5 bases; bases with no gene match: 7. The entire variable domain, with the rest obtained from reference TRBV7-8 and TRBJ1-5, is as follows: GAGVSQSPRYKVAKRGQDVALRCDPISGHVSLFWYQQALGQGPEFLTYFQNEAQLDKSGLPSDRFFAERPEGSVSTLKIQRTQQEDSAVYLCASSNRDRGLNQPQHFGDGTRLSIL.

V usage is TRBV9 and J usage is TRBJ1-5; TRBD1 matches 7 bases. Germline assignment: CDR1 SGDLS and CDR2 YYNGEE. The CDR3 is 15 residues long. The V and J ends lost 3 bases and 4 bases, in that order; junction bases with no gene match: 7. For the CDR3, the DNA is TGTGCCAGCAGCGGGGGTGGGACAGCTAATCAGCCCCAGCATTTT. Translation: CASSGGGTANQPQHF.

CDR3: CASSVSGRVYNEQFF. The CDR3 coding sequence is TGTGCCAGCAGCGTGAGCGGGAGGGTCTACAATGAGCAGTTCTTC. The chain uses TRBV9 and TRBJ2-1; the match to TRBD2 covers 10 bases. V lost 2 bases and J lost 3; bases outside the gene matches: 2. The CDR3 length is 15 residues. Germline values: CDR1 SGDLS, CDR2 YYNGEE. Combining the CDR3 with reference TRBV9 and TRBJ2-1 gives the whole variable domain DSGVTQTPKHLITATGQRVTLRCSPRSGDLSVYWYQQSLDQGLQFLIQYYNGEERAKGNILERFSAQQFPDLHSELNLSSLELGDSALYFCASSVSGRVYNEQFFGPGTRLTVL.

V usage is TRBV27 and J usage is TRBJ2-1; D is uncertain. CDR1 MNHEY and CDR2 SMNVEV come from the germline V gene (reference sequence). CDR3 length: 14 amino acids. The V end was cut by 3 bases, the J end by 0 bases, with 6 bases between. CDR3 sequence reads: CASSLVSSYNEQFF. The CDR3 DNA is TGTGCCAGCAGTTTGGTCAGCTCCTACAATGAGCAGTTCTTC.

The rearrangement joins TRBV2 to TRBJ2-2, with 8 bases fitting TRBD2. V was pared by 4 bases and J by 2 bases, with 3 bases of the junction left unmatched. Germline values: CDR1 SNHLY, CDR2 FYNNEI. The CDR3 sequence is 15 residues long. DNA of the CDR3: TGTGCCAGCAGTGCCGGGGGGGCAAACACCGGGGAGCTGTTTTTT. Translating it yields CASSAGGANTGELFF.

The rearrangement links TRBV19 to TRBJ1-2; a weak D match, TRBD1 (6 bases). The ends were cut back, 4 bases at V and 7 bases at J, with 10 bases in the middle. CDR1 LNHDA and CDR2 SQIVND come from the germline V gene (reference sequence). There are 12 residues in the CDR3. CDR3 nucleotides: TGTGCCAGTAGTACAGGGGCGGCTGGCTACACCTTC. Amino acid sequence: CASSTGAAGYTF.

This chain connects TRBV27 to TRBJ2-5, with 9 bases that match TRBD2. CDR1 and CDR2 from the germline V gene are MNHEY and SMNVEV (reference sequence). V gave up 2 bases and J gave up 5 bases; unmatched junction bases: 6. The CDR3 consists of 15 residues. CDR3: CASSLGGREAETQYF. The CDR3 coding sequence is TGTGCCAGCAGTTTAGGCGGGAGGGAGGCTGAGACCCAGTACTTC.